Presented here are 29 T cell receptor beta chains from one specimen sequenced in a study of T cells after yellow fever vaccination. TCRdb ran MiXCR on the 5' RACE reads and lists one entry per CDR3 protein. This table holds under 600,000 distinct CDR3 sequences, about 13% found once. This material consisted of PBMCs, taken on the day of the yellow fever booster vaccination. These receptors were collected from a man aged 30-40 years who received the YFV17D yellow fever vaccine.

This clonotype was counted only a few times. This chain links TRBV7-8 with TRBJ1-6; tentative D call: TRBD1 (6 bases). There are 14 residues in the CDR3. Per germline, CDR1 SGHVS and CDR2 FQNEAQ. Between the trimmed V and J ends, which lost 1 base and 8 bases, there was a span of 9 bases. The CDR3 DNA is TGTGCCAGCAGCTTAGTGGCAGGGGATTCACCCCTCCACTTT. This encodes CASSLVAGDSPLHF.

A few counts support this clonotype. This chain joins TRBV7-3 and TRBJ2-2; D gene unclear. The CDR3 length is 12 residues. The germline V gene encodes CDR1 SGHTA and CDR2 FQGTGA. With 5 bases removed from V and 6 bases from J, the gap between germline ends came to 7 bases. CDR3 DNA: TGTGCCAGCAGCCCTCGCGCCGGGGAGCTGTTTTTT. It specifies CASSPRAGELFF. The whole variable domain, remainder taken from reference TRBV7-3 and TRBJ2-2, is GAGVSQTPSNKVTEKGKYVELRCDPISGHTALYWYRQSLGQGPEFLIYFQGTGAADDSGLPNDRFFAVRPEGSVSTLKIQRTERGDSAVYLCASSPRAGELFFGEGSRLTVL.

This clonotype was seen only a few times. This chain uses TRBV15 with TRBJ1-2; D is possibly TRBD1 (6 bases). The V gene lost 5 bases and the J gene lost 5 bases, with 15 bases spanning the gap. The CDR3 is 14 residues long. Germline-derived CDR1 and CDR2 are LNHNV and YYDKDF (reference sequence). Here the CDR3 DNA reads TGTGCCACCAGCGGCCGGACAGCCACATATGGCTACACCTTC. Translated, it gives CATSGRTATYGYTF.

This clonotype was detected only a few times. V is TRBV5-1 and J is TRBJ1-2, with D unresolved. The CDR3 consists of 12 residues. Germline V gene lookup returns CDR1 SGHRS and CDR2 YFSETQ. V lost 0 bases, J lost 11 bases, and 11 bases lay in between. In DNA form, the CDR3 reads TGCGCCAGCAGCTTGGCCGGGTCCCTATACACCTTC. It is translated as CASSLAGSLYTF. The full variable domain, completed using reference TRBV5-1 and TRBJ1-2, is KAGVTQTPRYLIKTRGQQVTLSCSPISGHRSVSWYQQTPGQGLQFLFEYFSETQRNKGNFPGRFSGRQFSNSRSEMNVSTLELGDSALYLCASSLAGSLYTFGSGTRLTVV.

To note about this clonotype: This may come from a read error, since a much larger clone is one base off. The rearrangement links TRBV20-1 to TRBJ2-2, with D possibly being TRBD2 (7 bases). CDR1 is DFQATT, CDR2 SNEGSKA, per germline (reference sequence). CDR3 size: 15 residues. The CDR3 DNA reads as TGCTGTGCTAGCGAGTCGGGGGGCTACACCGGGGAGCTGTTTTTT. Its protein product is CCASESGGYTGELFF.

The rearrangement joins TRBV6-2 or TRBV6-3 to TRBJ2-7, with D unclear. CDR1 and CDR2 from the germline V gene are MNHEY and SVGEGT. The CDR3 runs to 13 residues. Trimming stripped 6 bases from V and 2 bases from J, with 11 bases between. CDR3 bases: TGTGCCAGCAGACGAAGTCAGACCTACGAGCAGTACTTC. This sequence encodes CASRRSQTYEQYF.

This clonotype was detected a few times. The V and J genes are TRBV20-1 and TRBJ1-1; 7 nucleotides line up with TRBD1. This CDR3 is 16 amino acids long. Germline V gene sequence: CDR1 DFQATT, CDR2 SNEGSKA (reference sequence). J was trimmed by 5 bases and V by 0 bases; bases with no gene match: 12. The CDR3 bases are TGCAGTGCTAGAGAGACAGGGCCATTGACGACTACTGAAGCTTTCTTT. This sequence encodes CSARETGPLTTTEAFF.

There are a few counts of this clonotype. No DNA is shown, since the ends of the CDR3 on it are uncertain; the CDR3 is the one TCRdb lists. This chain uses TRBV30 with TRBJ2-1; the DNA was not compared with TRBD2, the D call given in the table. CDR1 GTSNPN and CDR2 SVGIG come from the germline V gene (reference sequence). 14 amino acids form the CDR3, both terminal residues included. CDR3 residues: CAWGPGTSGRMEFF.

This clonotype has just a few counts. This chain links TRBV19 with TRBJ2-5, with D unclear. The length of the CDR3 is 15 residues. Germline V lookup: CDR1 LNHDA, CDR2 SQIVND (reference sequence). V lost 3 bases and J 2 bases, leaving 13 bases between the germline ends. CDR3 in DNA: TGTGCCAGTAGTATTAACCCAAGCCGACAAGAGACCCAGTACTTC. Translation gives CASSINPSRQETQYF.

The sample holds a few counts of this clonotype. The V gene is TRBV7-2, the J gene TRBJ1-3; D remains ambiguous. The CDR3 runs to 14 residues. CDR1 is SGHTA and CDR2 is FQGNSA in the germline V gene. Trimming stripped 3 bases from V and 0 bases from J, with 6 bases between. CDR3 protein: CASSFRISGNTIYF. Here the CDR3 DNA reads TGTGCCAGCAGCTTCCGTATCTCTGGAAACACCATATATTTT.

The sample holds a few counts of this clonotype. The chain is built from TRBV6-5 and TRBJ2-5, with 9 bases aligning to TRBD1. This CDR3 comprises 12 residues. J was trimmed by 4 bases and V by 8 bases; bases with no gene match: 2. The germline CDR1 and CDR2 sequences are MNHEY and SVGAGI. The CDR3 DNA reads TGTGCCAGCTGGGACAGGGTAGAGACCCAGTACTTC. This sequence encodes CASWDRVETQYF.

The chain combines TRBV19 with TRBJ2-1; 7 bases match TRBD1. The CDR3 loop spans 16 amino acids. The V segment lost 3 bases and the J segment 6 bases; nucleotides outside the gene matches: 11. Looked up from germline, CDR1 is LNHDA and CDR2 is SQIVND (reference sequence). CDR3 sequence (DNA): TGTGCCAGTAGTATCACAGGGGAATATATAGGCAATGAGCAGTTCTTC. It encodes CASSITGEYIGNEQFF.

This clonotype was counted a few times. This chain connects TRBV28 to TRBJ2-7; D is perhaps TRBD1 (5 bases). The ends were cut back, 6 bases at V and 3 bases at J, with 12 bases in the middle. The germline V gene encodes CDR1 MDHEN and CDR2 SYDVKM. The CDR3 is made up of 13 amino acids. As DNA, the CDR3 is TGTGCCAGCAGCCACCAGGGCGGCTACGAGCAGTACTTC. It yields the protein CASSHQGGYEQYF.

The CDR3 DNA is TGCAGTGCTAGCCGTACTGGAGAGCAGTTCTTC. Translating it yields CSASRTGEQFF. The chain combines TRBV20-1 with TRBJ2-1; D is unclear. V gave up 3 bases and J gave up 10 bases, with 10 bases separating them. The CDR3 length is 11 residues. CDR1 is DFQATT, CDR2 SNEGSKA, per germline (reference sequence).

This clonotype was seen a handful of times. The J gene is TRBJ2-7, the V gene TRBV20-1; the D gene is possibly TRBD2 (6 bases). The germline V and J ends were trimmed by 5 bases and 0 bases, with 11 bases remaining between them. CDR3 size: 13 residues. Per germline, CDR1 DFQATT and CDR2 SNEGSKA (reference sequence). For the CDR3, the DNA is TGCAGTGCTCCGGGGGATAGCTCCTACGAGCAGTACTTC. Protein product: CSAPGDSSYEQYF.

This clonotype showed up just a few times. The CDR3: CASSEGGYRLNEQFF. DNA for the CDR3: TGTGCCAGCAGTGAAGGAGGGTATCGCCTCAATGAGCAGTTCTTC. This rearrangement joins TRBV6-1 to TRBJ2-1, with D possibly being TRBD2 (5 bases). The V and J ends lost 1 base and 6 bases respectively, with 13 bases between them. This CDR3 has 15 amino acids. CDR1 is MNHNS, CDR2 SASEGT, per germline.

This chain joins TRBV24-1 and TRBJ2-2, with a tentative D call TRBD1 (5 bases). Germline assignment: CDR1 KGHDR and CDR2 SFDVKD. The germline V and J ends were trimmed by 4 bases and 8 bases, with 13 bases remaining between them. This CDR3 comprises 14 residues. CDR3 residues: CATSEPGYPGELFF. As DNA, the CDR3 is TGTGCCACCAGTGAACCAGGGTACCCAGGGGAGCTGTTTTTT.

This clonotype appeared a few times. This chain joins TRBV14 and TRBJ2-1; maybe TRBD1 (6 bases). Germline-derived CDR1 and CDR2 are SGHDN and FVKESK. V lost 4 bases to trimming and J lost 10 bases, with 20 bases between them. This CDR3 comprises 15 residues. CDR3 sequence: CASSLSNRAGFEQFF. The DNA for the CDR3 is TGTGCCAGCAGCCTGTCGAACAGGGCAGGCTTCGAGCAGTTCTTC.

The chain carries TRBV7-2 and TRBJ2-2; 10 positions agree with TRBD2. The ends lost 6 bases at V and 6 bases at J; junction bases unmatched: 4. CDR1 and CDR2 (germline): SGHTA, FQGNSA. The length of the CDR3 is 14 residues. The CDR3 reads CASRLAGPSGELFF. The DNA for the CDR3 is TGTGCCAGCAGACTAGCGGGGCCATCCGGGGAGCTGTTTTTT.

The chain uses TRBV5-1 and TRBJ1-1; D might be TRBD1 (5 bases). CDR1 is SGHRS, CDR2 YFSETQ, per germline. V was shortened by 4 bases and J by 11 bases, with 21 bases between the two germline ends. This CDR3 spans 14 amino acids. The CDR3 protein is CASSPQGTGVDAFF. CDR3 bases: TGCGCCAGCAGCCCCCAAGGGACCGGCGTGGATGCTTTCTTT.

The J gene is TRBJ2-7, the V gene TRBV10-3; maybe TRBD1 (6 bases). The germline V and J ends were trimmed by 6 bases and 1 base, with 16 bases remaining between them. Looked up from germline, CDR1 is ENHRY and CDR2 is SYGVKD. The CDR3 loop spans 15 amino acids. The DNA for the CDR3 is TGTGCCATCAGCGACCGGGACAAAGGATCCTACGAGCAGTACTTC. Translating gives CAISDRDKGSYEQYF.

This clonotype was recorded a few times. The gene calls are TRBV7-8 and TRBJ2-2, with 8 bases that match TRBD2. Per the germline V gene, CDR1 is SGHVS and CDR2 is FQNEAQ. The CDR3 has 13 amino acids. The junction had 6 bases not matched to a gene; V was cut back by 8 bases and J by 7 bases. The CDR3 coding sequence is TGTGCCAGCGGCCGCGGGGGGAACGGGGAGCTGTTTTTT. Residues: CASGRGGNGELFF.

This clonotype was picked up many times. The chain has TRBV5-1 and TRBJ1-1, with D unresolved. The CDR3 extends over 14 amino acids. V was shortened by 2 bases and J by 0 bases, with 8 bases between the two germline ends. Germline CDR1 and CDR2: SGHRS and YFSETQ. The CDR3 loop reads CASSFGNMNTEAFF. As DNA, the CDR3 is TGCGCCAGCAGCTTCGGAAATATGAACACTGAAGCTTTCTTT.

This clonotype was seen many times. The chain recombines TRBV6-1 with TRBJ2-1; the D is unclear. V was pared by 5 bases and J by 0 bases, with 17 bases between. Germline lookup yields CDR1 MNHNS and CDR2 SASEGT. This CDR3 has 17 amino acids. CDR3: CASSRSRSYSSYNEQFF. CDR3 coding DNA: TGTGCCAGCAGTCGAAGCCGCTCCTATAGCTCCTACAATGAGCAGTTCTTC.

This clonotype was found a few times. The chain uses TRBV25-1 and TRBJ2-7; no firm D call. Germline assignment: CDR1 MGHDK and CDR2 SYGVNS. CDR3 length: 13 amino acids. V was shortened by 1 base and J by 6 bases, with 10 bases between the two germline ends. The CDR3 sequence is CASSESSLSEQYF. The CDR3 region has the DNA TGTGCCAGCAGTGAATCGAGCCTCTCCGAGCAGTACTTC.

This clonotype has a count of ten or more. The junction does not match germline at one end; this may be a read error. The chain is built from TRBV5-1 and TRBJ2-3; D unclear. CDR3 length: 15 amino acids. Germline CDR1 reads SGHRS; CDR2 reads YFSETQ. The CDR3 spells CASSLTEGTTYTQYF. Here the CDR3 DNA reads TGCGCCAGCAGCTTGACGGAAGGCACCACATATACGCAGTATTTT. Full variable domain (remainder filled in from reference TRBV5-1 and TRBJ2-3): KAGVTQTPRYLIKTRGQQVTLSCSPISGHRSVSWYQQTPGQGLQFLFEYFSETQRNKGNFPGRFSGRQFSNSRSEMNVSTLELGDSALYLCASSLTEGTTYTQYFGPGTRLTVL.

V is TRBV6-5 and J is TRBJ2-6; D not certain. Germline loops: CDR1 MNHEY, CDR2 SVGAGI. This CDR3 region has 13 residues. Trimming removed 2 bases from V and 3 bases from J, with 2 bases in between. The CDR3, as DNA: TGTGCCAGCAGTTACGGTGGGGCCAACGTCCTGACTTTC. Residues: CASSYGGANVLTF.

This clonotype was seen a few times. The chain recombines TRBV5-4 with TRBJ2-1; D is undetermined. CDR3 size: 13 residues. Germline V gene lookup returns CDR1 SGHNT and CDR2 YYREEE (reference sequence). V gave up 7 bases and J gave up 0 bases, with 8 bases separating them. Written as DNA, the CDR3 is TGTGCCAGCGGAGTAGACTCCTACAATGAGCAGTTCTTC. Its translation: CASGVDSYNEQFF. The entire variable domain, with the rest obtained from reference TRBV5-4 and TRBJ2-1, is as follows: ETGVTQSPTHLIKTRGQQVTLRCSSQSGHNTVSWYQQALGQGPQFIFQYYREEENGRGNFPPRFSGLQFPNYSSELNVNALELDDSALYLCASGVDSYNEQFFGPGTRLTVL.

This clonotype was detected many times. The chain employs TRBV15 and TRBJ2-1; D unclear. The CDR3 has 13 residues. The germline V gene has CDR1 LNHNV and CDR2 YYDKDF (reference sequence). V lost 4 bases to trimming and J lost 3 bases, with 7 bases between them. The CDR3 region is CATSMLDYNEQFF. The CDR3 DNA reads TGTGCCACCAGCATGCTCGACTACAATGAGCAGTTCTTC. Looking up the rest from reference TRBV15 and TRBJ2-1 gives the full variable domain: DAMVIQNPRYQVTQFGKPVTLSCSQTLNHNVMYWYQQKSSQAPKLLFHYYDKDFNNEADTPDNFQSRRPNTSFCFLDIRSPGLGDTAMYLCATSMLDYNEQFFGPGTRLTVL.